This TCR beta chain comes out of a study of CD8 T cells in Susac syndrome. Overall study results and limits: Only a relatively small number of individuals were included in the TCR sequencing and HLA analysis.

Worth noting for this clonotype: The antigen is unknown.

Reverse transcription of roughly 0.5 to 1 ug RNA used random hexamers. Amplification of TCR beta CDR3 by immunoSEQ multiplex PCR spanned 54 Vbeta and 13 Jbeta. One entry per CDR3 protein results from TCRdb running MiXCR on the immunoSEQ multiplex PCR reads. The repertoire holds around 190,000 distinct CDR3 sequences, with about 95% as singletons. This CDR3 is built from 15 residues. Germline-derived CDR1 and CDR2 are DFQATT and SNEGSKA (reference sequence). Between the trimmed V and J ends, which lost 1 base and 3 bases, there was a span of 13 bases. What was sequenced was CD4+ T cells from PBMCs. The gene calls are TRBV20-1 and TRBJ1-5; D is unclear. The clonotype originates from a human donor in good health. The CDR3 nucleotides read TGCAGTGCTAGAGCTTCGGTAGGTTTCAATCAGCCCCAGCATTTT. Protein product: CSARASVGFNQPQHF.